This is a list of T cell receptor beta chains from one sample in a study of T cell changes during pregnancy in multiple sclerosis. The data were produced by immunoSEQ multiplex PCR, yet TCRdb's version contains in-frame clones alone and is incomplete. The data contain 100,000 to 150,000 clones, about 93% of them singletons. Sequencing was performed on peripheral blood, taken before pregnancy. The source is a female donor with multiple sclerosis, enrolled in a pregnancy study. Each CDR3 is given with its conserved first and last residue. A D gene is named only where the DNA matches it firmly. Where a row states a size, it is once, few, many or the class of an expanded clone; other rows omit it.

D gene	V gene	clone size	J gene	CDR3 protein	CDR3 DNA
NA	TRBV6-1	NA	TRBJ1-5	CASSSGTYSNQPQHF	TGTGCCAGCAGTTCAGGGACTTATAGCAATCAGCCCCAGCATTTT
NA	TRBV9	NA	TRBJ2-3	CASSAGGAGGSDTQYF	TGTGCCAGCAGTGCCGGTGGGGCAGGGGGGTCAGATACGCAGTATTTT
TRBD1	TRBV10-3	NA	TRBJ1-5	CAITPDRAQPQHF	TGTGCCATCACTCCGGACAGGGCTCAGCCCCAGCATTTT
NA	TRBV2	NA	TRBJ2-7	CASFAGLTYEQYF	TGTGCCAGCTTTGCTGGACTTACCTACGAGCAGTACTTC
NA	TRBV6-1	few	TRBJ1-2	CASSEARLYYGYTF	TGTGCCAGCAGTGAAGCCCGACTCTACTATGGCTACACCTTC
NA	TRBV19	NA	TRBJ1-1	CASNSLMNTEAFF	TGTGCCAGTAACAGCCTCATGAACACTGAAGCTTTCTTT
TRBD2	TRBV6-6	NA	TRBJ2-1	CANGLAGLSYNEQFF	TGTGCCAACGGACTAGCGGGGCTCTCCTACAATGAGCAGTTCTTC
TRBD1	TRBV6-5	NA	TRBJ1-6	CASSYSGQGSPLHF	TGTGCCAGCAGTTACTCCGGACAGGGTTCACCCCTCCACTTT
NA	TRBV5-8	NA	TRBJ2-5	CASSLGFRSETQYF	TGTGCCAGCAGCTTGGGTTTCAGGTCGGAGACCCAGTACTTC
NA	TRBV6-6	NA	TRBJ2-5	CAASGVRWETQYF	TGTGCCGCGTCAGGGGTCCGATGGGAGACCCAGTACTTC
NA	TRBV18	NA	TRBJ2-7	CASSPGVGDYEQYF	TGTGCCAGCTCACCAGGTGTCGGGGACTACGAGCAGTACTTC
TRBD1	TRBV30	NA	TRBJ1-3	CAWRDRAGNTIYF	TGTGCCTGGAGGGACAGGGCTGGAAACACCATATATTTT
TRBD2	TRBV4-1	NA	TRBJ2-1	CASSLGLARSSYNEQFF	TGCGCCAGCAGCCTGGGACTAGCGCGTAGCTCCTACAATGAGCAGTTCTTC
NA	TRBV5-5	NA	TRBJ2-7	CASSLSPQQDYEQYF	TGTGCCAGCAGCTTGTCCCCCCAACAGGACTACGAGCAGTACTTC
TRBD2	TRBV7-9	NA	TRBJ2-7	CASSLTLAGYEQYF	TGTGCCAGCAGCTTAACGCTAGCGGGCTACGAGCAGTACTTC
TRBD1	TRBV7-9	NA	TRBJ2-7	CASGLTGARYF	TGTGCCAGCGGCCTAACAGGGGCCCGGTACTTC
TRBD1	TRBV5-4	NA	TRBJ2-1	CASSLQGAGNEQFF	TGTGCCAGCAGCTTGCAGGGGGCAGGGAATGAGCAGTTCTTC
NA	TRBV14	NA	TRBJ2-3	CASSHGSRAGSIDTQYF	TGTGCCAGCAGCCATGGATCCCGGGCGGGATCAATAGATACGCAGTATTTT
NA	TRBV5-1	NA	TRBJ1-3	CASGGNSGNTIYF	TGCGCCAGCGGGGGCAACTCTGGAAACACCATATATTTT
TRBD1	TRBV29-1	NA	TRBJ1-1	CSVLGGVYPTHTEAFF	TGCAGCGTTCTAGGGGGCGTGTACCCAACCCACACTGAAGCTTTCTTT